A selection of T cell receptor beta chains follows, all from one sample in a study of blood T cell repertoires in COVID-19. Clones were read by immunoSEQ multiplex PCR, and TCRdb kept only the in-frame ones, dropping some. Found here are fewer than 250,000 clones, about nine tenths of them singletons; the top ten hold 0.65% to 0.85%. The sequenced sample consisted of peripheral blood. These receptors were taken from a man in his forties with acute or convalescent COVID-19. Both conserved end residues are part of each CDR3. D genes are given only for firm matches. Not every row has a clone size; where given, it reads once, few, many or a size class.

>TRBJ2-2|TRBD2|TRBV5-1|NA
CASSFVGGLPNTGELFF
TGCGCCAGCAGCTTCGTGGGAGGGCTGCCCAACACCGGGGAGCTGTTTTTT
>TRBJ2-3|TRBD2|TRBV9|NA
CASSAGTSGRVSTDTQYF
TGTGCCAGCAGCGCCGGGACTAGCGGGAGGGTGAGCACAGATACGCAGTATTTT
>TRBJ1-2|NA|TRBV27|NA
CASSPDMYGYTF
TGTGCCAGCAGTCCGGACATGTATGGCTACACCTTC
>TRBJ2-1|NA|TRBV4-3|NA
CASSQHRDNSYNEQFF
TGCGCCAGCAGCCAACACCGGGACAATTCCTACAATGAGCAGTTCTTC
>TRBJ2-1|NA|TRBV29-1|NA
CSVPRDWSGSYNEQFF
TGCAGCGTTCCCCGCGACTGGAGTGGCTCCTACAATGAGCAGTTCTTC
>TRBJ1-2|NA|TRBV9|once
CASSARRQNYGYTF
TGTGCCAGCAGCGCGAGGAGACAGAACTATGGCTACACCTTC
>TRBJ1-4|NA|TRBV9|NA
CASSEGQTNEKLFF
TGTGCCAGCAGCGAAGGACAAACTAATGAAAAACTGTTTTTT
>TRBJ2-2|TRBD2|TRBV19|NA
CASSIALGLSTGELFF
TGTGCCAGTAGTATAGCCCTGGGACTAAGCACCGGGGAGCTGTTTTTT
>TRBJ1-2|TRBD1|TRBV7-6|NA
CASSTAPGGFYYGYTF
TGTGCCAGCAGCACCGCCCCAGGGGGATTTTACTATGGCTACACCTTC
>TRBJ2-2|TRBD1|TRBV6-5|few
CASRVQGNPGELFF
TGTGCCAGCAGGGTACAGGGGAACCCCGGGGAGCTGTTTTTT
>TRBJ2-6|NA|TRBV30|NA
CASLYRFLHAGANVLTF
TGTGCCTCGTTATACAGGTTTCTGCACGCTGGGGCCAACGTCCTGACTTTC
>TRBJ2-7|TRBD1|TRBV2|NA
CASTWGQGAVNEQYF
TGTGCCAGCACTTGGGGACAGGGGGCGGTAAACGAGCAGTACTTC
>TRBJ2-7|TRBD1|TRBV30|NA
CAWSALPGQGQTTEQYF
TGTGCCTGGAGTGCGCTCCCGGGACAGGGCCAAACTACCGAGCAGTACTTC
>TRBJ2-3|TRBD1|TRBV15|NA
CATSGYGTGSTDTQYF
TGTGCCACCAGCGGCTATGGGACAGGGAGCACAGATACGCAGTATTTT
>TRBJ2-7|TRBD1|TRBV23-1|NA
CASSQPGGLGCYEQYF
TGCGCCAGCAGTCAACCAGGGGGTTTAGGGTGCTACGAGCAGTACTTC
>TRBJ2-3|NA|TRBV18|NA
CASSPRSDTQYF
TGTGCCAGCTCACCACGTTCTGATACGCAGTATTTT
>TRBJ1-2|NA|TRBV30|NA
CAWGLGPQSFF
TGTGCCTGGGGGTTGGGGCCCCAATCTTTCTTC
>TRBJ1-1|NA|TRBV18|once
CASSPPAPLNTEAFF
TGTGCCAGCTCACCACCGGCCCCTCTGAACACTGAAGCTTTCTTT
>TRBJ1-2|NA|TRBV4-3|once
CASSQDQGRSYGYTF
TGCGCCAGCAGCCAAGATCAGGGCAGAAGCTATGGCTACACCTTC
>TRBJ2-1|NA|TRBV2|NA
CASRPGPGNEQFF
TGTGCCAGCAGGCCCGGACCAGGGAATGAGCAGTTCTTC
>TRBJ1-4|TRBD1|TRBV7-2|NA
CASSTQGQGGGKLFF
TGTGCCAGCAGCACCCAGGGACAGGGCGGTGGAAAACTGTTTTTT
>TRBJ2-3|TRBD2|TRBV7-6|NA
CASSFGWGGTDTQYF
TGTGCCAGCAGCTTTGGGTGGGGGGGGACAGATACGCAGTATTTT
>TRBJ2-1|TRBD2|TRBV4-1|NA
CASSQDGLAGPAPYNEQFF
TGCGCCAGCAGCCAAGATGGACTAGCGGGGCCCGCCCCCTACAATGAGCAGTTCTTC
>TRBJ2-7|TRBD2|TRBV3-1/TRBV3-2|NA
CASSLAGGDGNYEQYF
TGTGCCAGCAGCCTCGCGGGGGGGGACGGCAACTACGAGCAGTACTTC
>TRBJ2-7|TRBD1|TRBV7-2|NA
CASSQGAIGEQYF
TGTGCCAGCAGTCAGGGGGCGATAGGCGAGCAGTACTTC
>TRBJ1-3|TRBD1|TRBV7-9|NA
CASSWTGSSGNTIYF
TGTGCCAGCAGCTGGACAGGGAGCTCTGGAAACACCATATATTTT
>TRBJ2-7|NA|TRBV28|NA
CASSLWPPGESDYEQYF
TGTGCCAGCAGTTTATGGCCCCCTGGGGAGAGCGATTACGAGCAGTACTTC
>TRBJ2-1|TRBD2|TRBV5-1|NA
CASSPPGLAGGDEQFF
TGCGCCAGCAGCCCCCCGGGGCTAGCGGGAGGTGATGAGCAGTTCTTC
>TRBJ2-7|TRBD2|TRBV10-2|NA
CASTVGLADYEQYF
TGCGCCAGCACCGTGGGACTAGCGGACTACGAGCAGTACTTC
>TRBJ2-1|TRBD1|TRBV7-2|NA
CASSLVTGTEDEQFF
TGTGCCAGCAGCCTGGTGACAGGGACGGAGGATGAGCAGTTCTTC
>TRBJ2-6|NA|TRBV3-1/TRBV3-2|NA
CASSLGGEPGANVLTF
TGTGCCAGCAGCCTGGGCGGGGAACCTGGGGCCAACGTCCTGACTTTC
>TRBJ2-7|NA|TRBV3-1/TRBV3-2|NA
CASSPWDSPGYEQYF
TGTGCCAGCAGCCCCTGGGATTCTCCGGGGTACGAGCAGTACTTC
>TRBJ2-5|TRBD2|TRBV28|NA
CASTLGGVETQYF
TGTGCCAGCACCTTGGGAGGGGTAGAGACCCAGTACTTC
>TRBJ2-1|TRBD2|TRBV7-8|NA
CASSLEGTSEYEQFF
TGTGCCAGCAGCTTAGAAGGGACTAGTGAATATGAGCAGTTCTTC
>TRBJ2-3|TRBD2|TRBV5-1|once
CASSLKASGDTDTQYF
TGCGCCAGCAGCTTAAAGGCTAGCGGGGACACAGATACGCAGTATTTT
>TRBJ2-3|NA|TRBV25-1|NA
CASSPGLGGTQYF
TGTGCCAGCAGTCCGGGGTTGGGAGGTACGCAGTATTTT
>TRBJ2-7|TRBD2|TRBV5-1|NA
CASSTSSGSHEQYF
TGCGCCAGCAGCACGTCTAGCGGGAGCCACGAGCAGTACTTC
>TRBJ2-3|TRBD2|TRBV6-5|NA
CASMRAGGLDTQYF
TGTGCCAGCATGAGAGCGGGGGGCCTAGATACGCAGTATTTT
>TRBJ2-7|NA|TRBV27|NA
CASSLYYLQTGYEQYF
TGTGCCAGCAGTTTATACTATTTACAGACAGGATACGAGCAGTACTTC
>TRBJ2-7|TRBD1|TRBV27|NA
CASSFSTGGEQYF
TGTGCCAGCAGTTTCTCGACAGGGGGCGAGCAGTACTTC
>TRBJ2-7|TRBD1|TRBV27|NA
CASSPAGTGGGEQYF
TGTGCCAGCAGCCCTGCTGGGACAGGTGGGGGCGAGCAGTACTTC
>TRBJ2-4|NA|TRBV7-9|many
CASSTDRAKNIQYF
TGTGCCAGCAGCACCGACAGGGCCAAAAACATTCAGTACTTC
>TRBJ2-5|NA|TRBV6-2/TRBV6-3|NA
CASSYSILVGLETQYF
TGTGCCAGCAGTTACTCGATACTAGTGGGATTAGAGACCCAGTACTTC
>TRBJ2-1|TRBD2|TRBV4-3|NA
CASSQVGLAGGYEQFF
TGCGCCAGTAGCCAGGTTGGACTAGCGGGAGGCTATGAGCAGTTCTTC
>TRBJ2-7|NA|TRBV9|few
CASSVDTQGYEQYF
TGTGCCAGCAGCGTAGACACGCAGGGCTACGAGCAGTACTTC
>TRBJ1-1|NA|TRBV19|NA
CASSTRDKGNTEAFF
TGTGCCAGTAGTACCCGGGACAAGGGGAACACTGAAGCTTTCTTT
>TRBJ2-7|NA|TRBV6-2/TRBV6-3|NA
CASSYISYEQYF
TGTGCCAGCAGTTATATCTCCTACGAGCAGTACTTC
>TRBJ1-5|NA|TRBV29-1|NA
CSVGGRNQPQHF
TGCAGCGTTGGGGGGCGCAATCAGCCCCAGCATTTT
>TRBJ2-7|TRBD1|TRBV6-5|NA
CASSYRDRGFWEQYF
TGTGCCAGCAGTTACCGGGACAGGGGATTCTGGGAGCAGTACTTC
>TRBJ2-1|TRBD2|TRBV18|NA
CASSFGLAGGESYNEQFF
TGTGCCAGCTCATTCGGACTAGCGGGGGGGGAATCCTACAATGAGCAGTTCTTC
>TRBJ2-2|NA|TRBV4-3|NA
CASSQAVLTGELFF
TGCGCCAGCAGCCAAGCGGTATTAACCGGGGAGCTGTTTTTT
>TRBJ2-5|TRBD1|TRBV18|once
CASSPPGQGETQYF
TGTGCCAGCTCACCACCGGGACAGGGAGAGACCCAGTACTTC